One TCR beta chain is described in this entry. This clonotype was found a few times. Its cognate antigen has yet to be identified. The input lacks base qualities; no much larger clone sits a single base away. The sample originates from a study of CD8 T cells in ankylosing spondylitis (dated by TCRdb to about 2017). Broadly, across the study: The study profiled T cell receptor beta repertoires in healthy donors and ankylosing spondylitis patients to find disease-linked TCR variants. The full study cohort was made up of 25 to 30 ankylosing spondylitis patients and fewer than 120 healthy donors. Peripheral blood samples were taken, and synovial fluid was additionally collected from ankylosing spondylitis patients. Study-wide findings and limitations: A TCR beta motif made up of eight highly homologous amino acid variants appeared to be characteristic of blood from ankylosing spondylitis patients. Some motif variants were previously reported in synovial fluid and blood of reactive arthritis patients, suggesting common disease-initiation mechanisms. Significant enrichment of the disease-linked clones was reported in matched synovial fluid samples from ankylosing spondylitis patients. The disease-linked clones had a CD8+ phenotype and were found at relatively low frequencies in peripheral blood.

Sequencing relied on an Illumina HiSeq 2500. Quantitative 5'-RACE with molecular barcodes was the method used to prepare the TCR beta libraries. The authors processed their data as follows. Disease-linked TCR variants were identified with a new computational method built on a probabilistic model of VDJ rearrangement. TCRdb reanalyzed the raw reads on its own, using fastp at Q25 for trimming and MiXCR for clone calling, and kept in-frame beta chains. When rows share a CDR3 protein, they turn into one entry using the most common DNA and genes. The V and J calls reflect TCRdb's pipeline rather than the authors' work. This sample gives some 840,000 distinct CDR3 sequences in total; approximately 12% of them show up just once. Of the sample, more than 0.5% falls within the top ten clones. The CDR3 holds 14 amino acids from the cysteine to the phenylalanine. The retained sequence is limited to the CDR3, 42 bases, with the frame set at the first base. V is clipped by 5 bases and J by 4 bases, and the sequence between their germline boundaries is 14 bases long. The germline V gene (reference sequence) sets CDR1 to SEHNR and CDR2 to FQNEAQ.

The sequenced sample consisted of blood, either unsorted or a sorted T cell fraction (not recorded which). The source of this sequence is a male donor with ankylosing spondylitis. This sequence uses TRBV7-9 and TRBJ1-1, with the D gene not clear enough to name. The CDR3 reads as follows: CASSLLEPGTEAFF. The nucleotide sequence is TGTGCCAGCAGCCTCTTGGAACCGGGCACTGAAGCTTTCTTT.